Here is one T cell receptor beta chain with its context. The sample belongs to a study of blood T cell repertoires in COVID-19. Here immunoSEQ multiplex PCR was the method, and the copy in TCRdb shows in-frame clones only, minus some. Among some 150,000 clones, approximately 90% were seen once, and the ten largest hold 3% to 4.5%. This CDR3 has 13 amino acids. Trimming stripped 3 bases from V and 2 bases from J, with 8 bases between. CDR1 and CDR2 from the germline V gene are MGHDK and SYGVNS. The sequence was obtained from a man aged 18 to 35 with active or convalescent COVID-19. The sample consisted of peripheral blood. The chain combines TRBV25-1 with TRBJ2-7; D possibly corresponds to TRBD2 (5 bases). In DNA form, the CDR3 reads TGTGCCAGCAGTGATGGAGGTACCTACGAGCAGTACTTC. It yields the protein CASSDGGTYEQYF.